These 27 T cell receptor beta chains share one sample of origin, sequenced in a study of blood T cell repertoires in COVID-19. Measured with immunoSEQ multiplex PCR; TCRdb has only the in-frame clones, and not every one. The table includes 270,000 or so clones, 86% detected once. What was sequenced was peripheral blood. The receptors shown here come from a woman aged 25-40 years with active or convalescent COVID-19.

The chain combines TRBV4-3 with TRBJ2-7; 7 bases map to TRBD2. V lost 0 bases and J lost 2; bases outside the gene matches: 7. The CDR3 loop spans 16 amino acids. Germline assignment: CDR1 LGHNA and CDR2 YSLEER. For the CDR3, the DNA is TGCGCCAGCAGCCAAGATTGGGGCGGGGGACCCTACGAGCAGTACTTC. Its translation: CASSQDWGGGPYEQYF.

The V call is TRBV5-4, the J call TRBJ1-1, with D possibly being TRBD1 (6 bases). Germline lookup yields CDR1 SGHNT and CDR2 YYREEE (reference sequence). The CDR3 contains 17 residues. The V end lost 2 bases, the J end lost 0 bases, and 17 bases lay between the germline ends. The CDR3 DNA is TGTGCCAGCAGCTTTTGGAAGGGGGGGAGAATGAACACTGAAGCTTTCTTT. It is translated as CASSFWKGGRMNTEAFF. The whole variable domain, remainder taken from reference TRBV5-4 and TRBJ1-1, is ETGVTQSPTHLIKTRGQQVTLRCSSQSGHNTVSWYQQALGQGPQFIFQYYREEENGRGNFPPRFSGLQFPNYSSELNVNALELDDSALYLCASSFWKGGRMNTEAFFGQGTRLTVV.

The chain has TRBV5-1 and TRBJ2-7; perhaps TRBD2 as D (6 bases). CDR1 is SGHRS, CDR2 YFSETQ, per germline. The CDR3 contains 12 residues. V dropped 2 bases and J dropped 6 bases, with 9 bases sitting between them. The CDR3, as DNA: TGCGCCAGCAGCTTTCCCGGGGGCGAGCAGTACTTC. Protein sequence: CASSFPGGEQYF.

The J gene is TRBJ2-2, the V gene TRBV27, with 11 bases fitting TRBD1. V was pared by 4 bases and J by 6 bases, with 16 bases of the junction left unmatched. CDR1 MNHEY and CDR2 SMNVEV come from the germline V gene (reference sequence). The CDR3 spans 19 residues. CDR3 region: CASSSFYGQGADDSGELFF. The CDR3 DNA reads TGTGCCAGCAGTTCCTTTTACGGACAGGGGGCCGACGACTCCGGGGAGCTGTTTTTT.

This clone was counted only a few times. The sample has other DNA sequences that encode this CDR3 too. The chain is built from TRBV5-1 and TRBJ1-2; D remains ambiguous. The CDR3 is made up of 12 amino acids. Trimming shortened V by 1 base and J by 6 bases, and 7 bases separated the two germline ends. CDR1 is SGHRS and CDR2 is YFSETQ in the germline V gene. The CDR3 DNA reads TGCGCCAGCAGCTTGCGCGGGGATGGCTACACCTTC. Translation: CASSLRGDGYTF.

This chain connects TRBV6-5 to TRBJ2-1; TRBD1 might be the D (6 bases). Germline values: CDR1 MNHEY, CDR2 SVGAGI. This CDR3 has 14 residues. The V end was cut by 9 bases, the J end by 7 bases, with 19 bases between. In DNA, the CDR3 is TGTGCCAGTGGACGGCCCAGGGGTGGAAATGAGCAGTTCTTC. Amino acid sequence: CASGRPRGGNEQFF.

V and J are TRBV25-1 and TRBJ1-6; possible D gene TRBD1, 5 bases. Germline CDR1 MGHDK, CDR2 SYGVNS. V shed 10 bases and J shed 4 bases, with 14 bases lying between them. This CDR3 is 14 amino acids long. The CDR3 nucleotides read TGTGCCACCCGGGGAGGGGCGTATAATTCACCCCTCCACTTT. Its translation is CATRGGAYNSPLHF.

V gene TRBV7-8 combines with J gene TRBJ2-3; D gene uncertain. V lost 1 base to trimming and J lost 0 bases, with 11 bases between them. CDR1 is SGHVS, CDR2 FQNEAQ, per germline. This CDR3 spans 16 amino acids. The CDR3 loop reads CASSLGSSLSTDTQYF. CDR3 DNA sequence: TGTGCCAGCAGCTTAGGTAGCAGTCTGAGCACAGATACGCAGTATTTT.

The chain employs TRBV15 and TRBJ2-1, with 9 bases aligning to TRBD1. Germline values: CDR1 LNHNV, CDR2 YYDKDF (reference sequence). CDR3 length: 15 residues. J gave up 2 bases and V 7 bases, and 6 bases lay outside the gene matches. DNA of the CDR3: TGTGCCACCAACCCCGGGACAGGGACCTACAATGAGCAGTTCTTC. It yields the protein CATNPGTGTYNEQFF.

The sample holds a few counts of this clone. The rearrangement joins TRBV5-6 to TRBJ1-2, with a possible D match to TRBD1 (6 bases). This CDR3 is built from 14 residues. The germline V gene encodes CDR1 SGHDT and CDR2 YYEEEE. V shed 3 bases and J shed 6 bases, with 15 bases lying between them. Written as DNA, the CDR3 is TGTGCCAGCAGCTACCGACAGGAAGGGAATGGCTACACCTTC. This translates into CASSYRQEGNGYTF.

The rearrangement links TRBV19 to TRBJ1-5; D is possibly TRBD1 (5 bases). The CDR3 runs 13 residues. Germline V gene data show CDR1 as LNHDA and CDR2 as SQIVND (reference sequence). Trimming removed 6 bases from V and 2 bases from J, with 8 bases in between. CDR3 residues: CASRIQGNQPQHF. As DNA, the CDR3 is TGTGCCAGTAGGATACAGGGCAATCAGCCCCAGCATTTT.

The genes are TRBV4-3 and TRBJ1-1; D unclear. Germline V lookup: CDR1 LGHNA, CDR2 YSLEER. The CDR3 runs 15 residues. The ends were cut back, 0 bases at V and 5 bases at J, with 13 bases in the middle. The chain's CDR3 is CASSQDRGGGTEAFF. Here the CDR3 DNA reads TGCGCCAGCAGCCAAGATCGGGGAGGAGGAACTGAAGCTTTCTTT.

The chain links TRBV30 to TRBJ1-2; D gene unclear. CDR1 is GTSNPN and CDR2 is SVGIG in the germline V gene (reference sequence). CDR3 size: 13 residues. CDR3 nucleotides: TGTGCTTGGGCGAGGCAACTAAACTATGGCTACACCTTC. This codes for CAWARQLNYGYTF.

This clone was detected once. V gene TRBV5-1 combines with J gene TRBJ1-1; 7 bases align to TRBD1. With 1 base clipped from V and 4 bases from J, the junction kept 7 bases outside the gene matches. Germline values: CDR1 SGHRS, CDR2 YFSETQ. There are 15 residues in the CDR3. CDR3 region: CASSLTGVRGTEAFF. In DNA form, the CDR3 reads TGCGCCAGCAGCTTGACAGGGGTGAGGGGCACTGAAGCTTTCTTT.

The chain employs TRBV5-1 and TRBJ1-5; maybe TRBD1 (5 bases). Germline-derived CDR1 and CDR2 are SGHRS and YFSETQ. V lost 0 bases and J 4 bases, leaving 11 bases between the germline ends. The CDR3 spans 15 residues. The CDR3 nucleotides are TGCGCCAGCAGCTTGGATGACAGTTCAAATCAGCCCCAGCATTTT. Amino acid sequence: CASSLDDSSNQPQHF. Variable domain in full (rest from reference TRBV5-1 and TRBJ1-5): KAGVTQTPRYLIKTRGQQVTLSCSPISGHRSVSWYQQTPGQGLQFLFEYFSETQRNKGNFPGRFSGRQFSNSRSEMNVSTLELGDSALYLCASSLDDSSNQPQHFGDGTRLSIL.

The chain carries TRBV6-2 or TRBV6-3 and TRBJ1-2, with 7 bases that match TRBD1. The ends lost 2 bases at V and 7 bases at J; junction bases unmatched: 1. The CDR3 has 12 residues. Germline V lookup: CDR1 MNHEY, CDR2 SVGEGT. CDR3 residues: CASSYGDSGYTF. CDR3 coding DNA: TGTGCCAGCAGTTACGGGGACAGTGGCTACACCTTC.

CDR3 bases: TGCGCCAGCAGCTCAACAGGGGTACACTACGAGCAGTACTTC. Translating gives CASSSTGVHYEQYF. The gene calls are TRBV5-1 and TRBJ2-7, with 7 positions matching TRBD1. J was trimmed by 3 bases and V by 3 bases; bases with no gene match: 6. Germline CDR1 SGHRS, CDR2 YFSETQ. The CDR3 consists of 14 residues.

This clone has just one count. This rearrangement joins TRBV19 to TRBJ1-3; TRBD1 matches at 7 bases. Germline loops: CDR1 LNHDA, CDR2 SQIVND (reference sequence). The V gene end was trimmed by 0 bases and the J gene end by 0 bases; junction bases not matched to a gene: 11. CDR3 length: 19 residues. In DNA, the CDR3 is TGTGCCAGTAGTATAGATTACTCCGGGACAGCGAGCTCTGGAAACACCATATATTTT. This encodes CASSIDYSGTASSGNTIYF.

The V call is TRBV6-5, the J call TRBJ1-6; D perhaps matches TRBD1 (6 bases). CDR1 and CDR2 (germline): MNHEY, SVGAGI. V was clipped by 6 bases and J by 7 bases, with 13 bases between them. The CDR3 runs 14 residues. The chain's CDR3 is CASSVTGRNSPLHF. The CDR3, as DNA: TGTGCCAGCAGCGTTACAGGGAGAAATTCACCCCTCCACTTT.

The chain recombines TRBV5-1 with TRBJ2-1; D possibly corresponds to TRBD1 (5 bases). This CDR3 is 16 amino acids long. From germline, CDR1 is SGHRS and CDR2 YFSETQ. The ends were cut back, 0 bases at V and 2 bases at J, with 12 bases in the middle. DNA for the CDR3: TGCGCCAGCAGCTTGGAAGTGACAGTGGCCTACAATGAGCAGTTCTTC. Translated: CASSLEVTVAYNEQFF.

This clone was recorded once. The chain uses TRBV7-8 and TRBJ1-4; weak D call: TRBD1 (5 bases). Trimming removed 3 bases at V and 8 bases at J, with 13 bases between. CDR3 size: 14 residues. The germline V gene encodes CDR1 SGHVS and CDR2 FQNEAQ. The CDR3: CASSLGGVGEKLFF. CDR3 nucleotide sequence: TGTGCCAGCAGCTTGGGGGGGGTAGGAGAAAAACTGTTTTTT.

This clone was seen a few times. V is TRBV19 and J is TRBJ1-5; TRBD1 aligns across 11 bases. Trimming took 3 bases from V and 8 from J; bases not matched to a gene: 6. CDR3 length: 15 amino acids. CDR1 is LNHDA and CDR2 is SQIVND in the germline V gene (reference sequence). The CDR3 reads CASSIPGTGGEPQHF. CDR3 in DNA: TGTGCCAGTAGTATTCCCGGGACAGGGGGAGAGCCCCAGCATTTT.

This chain uses TRBV29-1 with TRBJ1-1, with D possibly being TRBD1 (6 bases). CDR3 length: 14 residues. Looked up from germline, CDR1 is SQVTM and CDR2 is ANQGSEA. Trimming stripped 2 bases from V and 3 bases from J, with 13 bases between. The CDR3 sequence is CSVEQGGGDTEAFF. CDR3 nucleotides: TGCAGCGTTGAACAAGGGGGGGGAGACACTGAAGCTTTCTTT. Variable domain in full (rest from reference TRBV29-1 and TRBJ1-1): SAVISQKPSRDICQRGTSLTIQCQVDSQVTMMFWYRQQPGQSLTLIATANQGSEATYESGFVIDKFPISRPNLTFSTLTVSNMSPEDSSIYLCSVEQGGGDTEAFFGQGTRLTVV.

This rearrangement joins TRBV6-2 or TRBV6-3 to TRBJ2-3; D is undetermined. The CDR3 contains 12 residues. The germline gives CDR1 MNHEY, CDR2 SVGEGT. The V end lost 4 bases, the J end lost 14 bases, and 16 bases lay between the germline ends. The CDR3, as DNA: TGTGCCAGCAGTTCGGAGCGTCAAAGAGCGTATTTT. Protein: CASSSERQRAYF.

The gene calls are TRBV9 and TRBJ2-1; no reliable D call. The CDR3 is 15 residues long. V gave up 0 bases and J gave up 1 base, with 8 bases separating them. The germline V gene has CDR1 SGDLS and CDR2 YYNGEE. The CDR3 DNA reads TGTGCCAGCAGCGTAGGAGCTGGTTCCTACAATGAGCAGTTCTTC. It encodes CASSVGAGSYNEQFF.

This clone appeared a few times. Distinct nucleotide sequences in the sample also encode this CDR3. This chain's CDR3 is CASSPDRVGETQYF. The CDR3 DNA reads as TGTGCCAGCTCACCAGACAGGGTGGGGGAGACCCAGTACTTC. The chain couples TRBV18 to TRBJ2-5, with 7 bases fitting TRBD1. The V gene's germline CDR1 is KGHSH and CDR2 LQKENI. The CDR3 loop spans 14 amino acids. V trimming: 2 bases; J trimming: 5 bases; junction bases outside the gene matches: 5.

This clone appeared a single time. The chain has TRBV6-5 and TRBJ1-2, with D maybe TRBD1 (5 bases). Germline CDR1 MNHEY, CDR2 SVGAGI. This CDR3 has 16 amino acids. V dropped 2 bases and J dropped 2 bases, with 15 bases sitting between them. The CDR3 DNA reads TGTGCCAGCAGTTACCGCAGAACAGGAGGGAACTATGGCTACACCTTC. It translates to CASSYRRTGGNYGYTF.